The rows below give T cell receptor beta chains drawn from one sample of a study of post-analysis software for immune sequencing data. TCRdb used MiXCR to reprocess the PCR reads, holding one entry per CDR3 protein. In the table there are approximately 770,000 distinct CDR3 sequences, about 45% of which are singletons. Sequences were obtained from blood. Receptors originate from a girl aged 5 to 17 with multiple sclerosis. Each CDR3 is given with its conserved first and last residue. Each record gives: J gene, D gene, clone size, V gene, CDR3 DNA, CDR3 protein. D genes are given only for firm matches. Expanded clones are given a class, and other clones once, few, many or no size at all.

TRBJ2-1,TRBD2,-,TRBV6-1,TGTGCCAGCAGGATGAAGGGACTAGCGGAGCACTACAATGAGCAGTTCTTC,CASRMKGLAEHYNEQFF
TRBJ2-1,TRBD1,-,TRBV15,TGTGCCACCAGCACGGACAGGGGGAGGAATGAGCAGTTCTTC,CATSTDRGRNEQFF
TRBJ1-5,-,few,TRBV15,TGTGCCACCAGCATGAGACGGGCGGGAGGGAATCAGCCCCAGCATTTT,CATSMRRAGGNQPQHF
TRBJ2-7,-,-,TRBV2,TGTGCCACCATTACAGGGACCTCCTACGAGCAGTACTTC,CATITGTSYEQYF
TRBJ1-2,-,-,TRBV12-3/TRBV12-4,TGTGCCAGCAGTCATCCAGGGGATGGCTACACCTTC,CASSHPGDGYTF
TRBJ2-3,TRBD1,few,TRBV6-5,TGTGCCAGCAGTGGGGACAGGAGCACAGATACGCAGTATTTT,CASSGDRSTDTQYF
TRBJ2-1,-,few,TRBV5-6,TGTGCCAGCAGCTTCGGGGAGGGGGCCTACAATGAGCAGTTCTTC,CASSFGEGAYNEQFF
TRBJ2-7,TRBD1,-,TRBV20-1,TGCAGTGCTAACTCCCGGGACAGAACCTACGAGCAGTACTTC,CSANSRDRTYEQYF
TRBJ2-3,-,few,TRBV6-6,TGTGCCAGCAGTTACACTAACCTAGCACTAGGTACGCAGTATTTT,CASSYTNLALGTQYF
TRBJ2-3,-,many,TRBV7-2,TGTGCCAGCAGCTTCCAGGTGGGAAGCACAGATACGCAGTATTTT,CASSFQVGSTDTQYF